This is a list of T cell receptor beta chains from one sample in a study of T-cell reconstitution after alpha-beta-depleted transplantation in children. Each CDR3 protein gets one entry after TCRdb re-called the PCR reads with MiXCR. The top ten hold around 0.79% of the sample, which has approximately 650,000 distinct CDR3 sequences, around 13% seen once. The specimen comprised PBMCs, sampled before TCRalphabeta/CD19-depleted stem cell transplant. The receptor set was obtained from a girl aged 2-10 years with congenital amegakaryocytic thrombocytopenia, due to receive a stem cell transplant. Both conserved end residues are part of each CDR3. The order of the fields is V gene, clone size, J gene, D gene, CDR3 DNA, CDR3 protein. A D gene is named only where the DNA matches it firmly. Clone size appears in some rows only: once, few, many, or a class for an expanded clone.

v_gene: TRBV19; abundance: -; j_gene: TRBJ1-5; d_gene: -; CDR3nt: TGTGCCAGTAGTACCGTCGGAGGGAGCAATCAGCCCCAGCATTTT; CDR3aa: CASSTVGGSNQPQHF
v_gene: TRBV29-1; abundance: -; j_gene: TRBJ2-1; d_gene: -; CDR3nt: TGCAGCGTTACCGGTGCTTCTCGATTCGGGCTTAACTACAATGAGCAGTTCTTC; CDR3aa: CSVTGASRFGLNYNEQFF
v_gene: TRBV20-1; abundance: -; j_gene: TRBJ2-3; d_gene: TRBD2; CDR3nt: TGCTGTGCTGCCCCTCCCTCTGCTGCTAGCGGTACAGATACGCAGTATTTT; CDR3aa: CCAAPPSAASGTDTQYF
v_gene: TRBV5-1; abundance: many; j_gene: TRBJ2-3; d_gene: -; CDR3nt: TGCGCCAGCAGCTTGGACCCGACAAGAGGGAGCACAGATACGCAGTATTTT; CDR3aa: CASSLDPTRGSTDTQYF
v_gene: TRBV29-1; abundance: few; j_gene: TRBJ1-2; d_gene: TRBD1; CDR3nt: TGCAGCGTTGAAGATCTTTTAACAGGGGGGGGCTACACCTTC; CDR3aa: CSVEDLLTGGGYTF
v_gene: TRBV12-3/TRBV12-4; abundance: few; j_gene: TRBJ2-5; d_gene: -; CDR3nt: TGTGCCAGCGGCAATCGGGCTACAAAAGAGACCCAGTACTTC; CDR3aa: CASGNRATKETQYF
v_gene: TRBV12-3/TRBV12-4; abundance: many; j_gene: TRBJ2-7; d_gene: -; CDR3nt: TGTGCCACCCTTTCCTACGAGCAGTACTTC; CDR3aa: CATLSYEQYF
v_gene: TRBV5-1; abundance: many; j_gene: TRBJ1-1; d_gene: -; CDR3nt: TGCGCCAGCAGCTTGTCGCCCGGGACCACTGAAGCTTTCTTT; CDR3aa: CASSLSPGTTEAFF
v_gene: TRBV10-2; abundance: -; j_gene: TRBJ2-5; d_gene: -; CDR3nt: TGCGCCAGCAGTGAAACGGGGGCGGGACCGATCCAAGAGACCCAGTACTTC; CDR3aa: CASSETGAGPIQETQYF
v_gene: TRBV5-1; abundance: many; j_gene: TRBJ2-1; d_gene: TRBD1; CDR3nt: TGCGCCAGCAGCCTCGGGACAGAACCCTACAATGAGCAGTTCTTC; CDR3aa: CASSLGTEPYNEQFF
v_gene: TRBV20-1; abundance: -; j_gene: TRBJ2-1; d_gene: -; CDR3nt: TGCAGTGCCAGATCGGGGTCCCAGGGACGCCTGGAGCAGTTCTTC; CDR3aa: CSARSGSQGRLEQFF
v_gene: TRBV7-6; abundance: many; j_gene: TRBJ1-2; d_gene: -; CDR3nt: TGTGCCAGCAGCTTAGGGCCTCTGGGCTATGGCTACACCTTC; CDR3aa: CASSLGPLGYGYTF
v_gene: TRBV20-1; abundance: many; j_gene: TRBJ2-7; d_gene: TRBD2; CDR3nt: TGCAGTGCTATACCTCTAGCGGGAGGGCGTGACGAGCAGTACTTC; CDR3aa: CSAIPLAGGRDEQYF
v_gene: TRBV7-8; abundance: many; j_gene: TRBJ2-2; d_gene: -; CDR3nt: TGTGCCAGCAGCCCTAAAGTGGGTCACACCGGGGAGCTGTTTTTT; CDR3aa: CASSPKVGHTGELFF
v_gene: TRBV7-2; abundance: -; j_gene: TRBJ2-7; d_gene: -; CDR3nt: TGTGCCAGCAGCTTTTACCTCACTCGGCGGGACCACTACGAGCAGTACTTC; CDR3aa: CASSFYLTRRDHYEQYF
v_gene: TRBV5-1; abundance: many; j_gene: TRBJ2-6; d_gene: -; CDR3nt: TGCGCCAGCAGCTTACAGGGTTGGGCCAACGTCCTGACTTTC; CDR3aa: CASSLQGWANVLTF
v_gene: TRBV27; abundance: many; j_gene: TRBJ2-7; d_gene: -; CDR3nt: TGTGCCAGCAGTTTCCAACCACCGCCCTACGAGCAGTACTTC; CDR3aa: CASSFQPPPYEQYF
v_gene: TRBV7-8; abundance: many; j_gene: TRBJ1-3; d_gene: -; CDR3nt: TGTGCCAGCAGCTTACACTCTGGAAACACCATATATTTT; CDR3aa: CASSLHSGNTIYF
v_gene: TRBV7-8; abundance: many; j_gene: TRBJ2-5; d_gene: -; CDR3nt: TGTGCCAGCAGCCATACGTCGTTCCAAGAGACCCAGTACTTC; CDR3aa: CASSHTSFQETQYF
v_gene: TRBV12-3/TRBV12-4; abundance: many; j_gene: TRBJ1-6; d_gene: -; CDR3nt: TGTGCCAGCAAAGACGGAGCGTCCTACTATAATTCACCCCTCCACTTT; CDR3aa: CASKDGASYYNSPLHF
v_gene: TRBV5-1; abundance: few; j_gene: TRBJ2-1; d_gene: TRBD2; CDR3nt: TGCGCCAGCAGCTTGCTTGGGGGGAGGGCCAAGTTGAATGAGCAGTTCTTC; CDR3aa: CASSLLGGRAKLNEQFF
v_gene: TRBV2; abundance: few; j_gene: TRBJ2-1; d_gene: -; CDR3nt: TGTGCCAGCAGTGGGTATAGGCCCCTTGAGCAGTTCTTC; CDR3aa: CASSGYRPLEQFF
v_gene: TRBV5-1; abundance: many; j_gene: TRBJ2-5; d_gene: -; CDR3nt: TGTGCCAGCAGTTCCTCGGAGACCCAGTACTTC; CDR3aa: CASSSSETQYF
v_gene: TRBV5-1; abundance: few; j_gene: TRBJ2-5; d_gene: -; CDR3nt: TGCGCCAGCAGCGTTGTAAGACAGGTCCAAGAGACCCAGTACTTC; CDR3aa: CASSVVRQVQETQYF
v_gene: TRBV7-8; abundance: -; j_gene: TRBJ2-2; d_gene: -; CDR3nt: TGTGCCAGCAGCTCTGGACTCGTCACCGGGGAGCTGTTTTTT; CDR3aa: CASSSGLVTGELFF
v_gene: TRBV29-1; abundance: many; j_gene: TRBJ2-7; d_gene: -; CDR3nt: TGCAGCGTTGCCCTCCCGGGACACTTCTACGAGCAGTACTTC; CDR3aa: CSVALPGHFYEQYF